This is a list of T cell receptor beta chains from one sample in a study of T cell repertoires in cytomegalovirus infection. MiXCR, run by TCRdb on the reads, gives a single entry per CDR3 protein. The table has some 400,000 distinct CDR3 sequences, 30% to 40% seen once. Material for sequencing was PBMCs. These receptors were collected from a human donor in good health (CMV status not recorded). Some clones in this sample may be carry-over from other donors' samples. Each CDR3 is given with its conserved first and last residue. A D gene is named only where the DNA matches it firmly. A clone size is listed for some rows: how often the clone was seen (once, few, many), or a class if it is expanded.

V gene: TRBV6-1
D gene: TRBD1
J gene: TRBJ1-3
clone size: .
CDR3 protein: CASSLGQGGNTIYF
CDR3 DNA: TGTGCCAGCAGTCTAGGACAGGGTGGAAACACCATATATTTT

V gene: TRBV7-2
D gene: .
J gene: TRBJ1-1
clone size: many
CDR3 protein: CASSSQSALNTEAFF
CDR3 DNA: TGTGCCAGCAGCTCGCAGTCAGCCTTGAACACTGAAGCTTTCTTT

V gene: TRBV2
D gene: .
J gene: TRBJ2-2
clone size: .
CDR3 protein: CASRDSFNTGELFF
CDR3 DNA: TGTGCCAGCAGAGACTCCTTCAACACCGGGGAGCTGTTTTTT

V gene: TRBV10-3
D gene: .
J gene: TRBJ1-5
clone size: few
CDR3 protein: CAISESAPKPQHF
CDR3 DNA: TGTGCCATCAGTGAGTCGGCCCCTAAGCCCCAGCATTTT

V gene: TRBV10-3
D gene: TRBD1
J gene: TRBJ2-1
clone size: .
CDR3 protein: CAISESDRELGEQFF
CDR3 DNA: TGTGCCATCAGTGAGTCGGACAGGGAATTAGGTGAGCAGTTCTTC

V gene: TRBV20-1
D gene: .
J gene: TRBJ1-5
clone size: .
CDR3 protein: CSARGAKGSGQPQHF
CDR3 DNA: TGCAGTGCAAGAGGGGCGAAAGGTTCGGGGCAGCCCCAGCATTTT

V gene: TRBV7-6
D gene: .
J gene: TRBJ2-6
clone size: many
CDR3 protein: CASSPEVSALGANVLTF
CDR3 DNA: TGTGCCAGCAGTCCTGAAGTAAGCGCTCTCGGGGCCAACGTCCTGACTTTC

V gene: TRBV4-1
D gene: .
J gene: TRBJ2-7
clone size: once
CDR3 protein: CASSHQGRGGYEQSF
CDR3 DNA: TGTGCCAGCAGCCACCAAGGCAGGGGAGGGTACGAGCAGTCCTTC

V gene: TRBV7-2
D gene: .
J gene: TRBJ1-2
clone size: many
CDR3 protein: CASSLGVGAVGYTF
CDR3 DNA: TGTGCCAGCAGCTTAGGTGTAGGGGCTGTTGGCTACACCTTC

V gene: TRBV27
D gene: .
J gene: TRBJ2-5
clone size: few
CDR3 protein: CASSLRSGETQYF
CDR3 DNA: TGTGCCAGCAGTTTAAGGTCCGGGGAGACCCAGTACTTC

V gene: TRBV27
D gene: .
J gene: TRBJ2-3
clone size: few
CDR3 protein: CASSLSRRGFTDTQYF
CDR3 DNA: TGTGCCAGCAGTTTATCTAGGAGGGGATTCACAGATACGCAGTATTTT

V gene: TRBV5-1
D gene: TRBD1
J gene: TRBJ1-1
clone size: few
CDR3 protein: CASSPRTGDLSTEAFF
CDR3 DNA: TGCGCCAGCAGCCCGCGGACAGGGGATCTGAGCACTGAAGCTTTCTTT

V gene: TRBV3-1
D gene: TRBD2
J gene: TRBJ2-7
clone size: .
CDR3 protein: CASSQKSRGGEQYF
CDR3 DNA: TGTGCCAGCAGCCAAAAATCCCGCGGGGGAGAGCAGTACTTC

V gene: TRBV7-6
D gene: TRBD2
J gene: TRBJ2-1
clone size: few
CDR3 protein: CASSFGAGGEYNEQFF
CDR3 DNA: TGTGCCAGCAGCTTCGGCGCGGGGGGGGAGTACAATGAGCAGTTCTTC

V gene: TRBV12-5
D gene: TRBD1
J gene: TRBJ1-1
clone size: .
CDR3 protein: CASGLTGDTEAFF
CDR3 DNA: TGTGCTAGTGGTTTGACAGGGGATACTGAAGCTTTCTTT

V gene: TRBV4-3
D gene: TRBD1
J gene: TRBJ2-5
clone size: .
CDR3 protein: CASSQDWDRVETQYF
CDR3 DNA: TGCGCCAGCAGCCAAGATTGGGACAGGGTGGAGACCCAGTACTTC

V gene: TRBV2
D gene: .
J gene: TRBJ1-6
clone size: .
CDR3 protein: CASSDFGGSPLHF
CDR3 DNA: TGTGCCAGCAGTGACTTCGGTGGTTCACCCCTCCACTTT

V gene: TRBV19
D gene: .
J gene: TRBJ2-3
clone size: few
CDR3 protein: CASRAHQGPADTQYF
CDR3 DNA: TGTGCCAGTAGGGCCCATCAAGGTCCGGCGGATACGCAGTATTTT

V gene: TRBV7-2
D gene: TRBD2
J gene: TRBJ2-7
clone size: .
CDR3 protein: CARSFYSGDGYEQYF
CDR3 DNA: TGTGCCCGCAGCTTTTATAGCGGGGATGGCTACGAGCAGTACTTC

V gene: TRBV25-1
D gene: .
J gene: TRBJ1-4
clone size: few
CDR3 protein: CASSEFGIAPGSTNEKLFF
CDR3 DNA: TGTGCCAGCAGTGAATTTGGCATAGCCCCCGGATCAACTAATGAAAAACTGTTTTTT

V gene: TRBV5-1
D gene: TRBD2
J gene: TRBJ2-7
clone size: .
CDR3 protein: CASRSRGGTYEQYF
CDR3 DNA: TGCGCCAGCCGCTCTCGCGGGGGGACCTACGAGCAGTACTTC

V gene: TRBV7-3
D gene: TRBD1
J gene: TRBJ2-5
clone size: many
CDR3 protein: CASSLKPPAGTGGVQETQYF
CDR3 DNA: TGTGCCAGCAGCTTAAAGCCCCCCGCCGGGACAGGGGGGGTACAAGAGACCCAGTACTTC

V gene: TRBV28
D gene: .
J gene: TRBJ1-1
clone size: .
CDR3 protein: CSSSLGSRRNTEAFF
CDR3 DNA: TGTTCCAGCAGTTTGGGTTCGAGGAGGAACACGGAAGCTTTCTTT

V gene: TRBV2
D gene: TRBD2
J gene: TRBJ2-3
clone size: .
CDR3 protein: CASRGTSGGPTEPQYF
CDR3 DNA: TGTGCCAGCAGGGGTACTAGCGGGGGGCCCACGGAGCCGCAGTATTTT

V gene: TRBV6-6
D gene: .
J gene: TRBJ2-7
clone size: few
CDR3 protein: CASSTRTGPYEQYF
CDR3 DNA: TGTGCCAGCAGTACTCGGACGGGACCCTACGAGCAGTACTTC

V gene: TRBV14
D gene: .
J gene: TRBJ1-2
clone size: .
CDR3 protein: CASSQGRDYGYTF
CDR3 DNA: TGTGCCAGCAGCCAAGGGAGGGACTATGGCTACACCTTC

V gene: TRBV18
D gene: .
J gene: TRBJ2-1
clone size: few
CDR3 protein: CASSPEHRGEQFF
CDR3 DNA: TGTGCCAGCTCACCCGAACATAGGGGTGAGCAGTTCTTC

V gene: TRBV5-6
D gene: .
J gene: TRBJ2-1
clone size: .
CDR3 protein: CASKIEWTVTYNEQFF
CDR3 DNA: TGTGCCAGCAAAATAGAGTGGACAGTAACCTACAATGAGCAGTTCTTC

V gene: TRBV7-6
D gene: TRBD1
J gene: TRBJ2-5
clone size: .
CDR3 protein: CASSFSLDRDRGETQYF
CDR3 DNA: TGTGCCAGCAGCTTCTCTCTTGATCGGGACAGGGGGGAGACCCAGTACTTC

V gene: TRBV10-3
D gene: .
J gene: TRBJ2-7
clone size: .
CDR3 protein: CAISGKEEQIYEQYF
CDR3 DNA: TGTGCCATCAGTGGCAAGGAGGAGCAGATCTACGAGCAGTACTTC

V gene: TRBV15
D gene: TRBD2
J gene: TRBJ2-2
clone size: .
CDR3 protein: CATSREGAGGRNTGELFF
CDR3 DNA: TGTGCCACCAGCAGAGAAGGAGCGGGGGGGCGGAACACCGGGGAGCTGTTTTTT

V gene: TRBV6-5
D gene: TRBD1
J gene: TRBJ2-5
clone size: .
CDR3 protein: CASRVQGARETQYF
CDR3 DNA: TGTGCCAGCAGGGTACAGGGGGCACGAGAGACCCAGTACTTC

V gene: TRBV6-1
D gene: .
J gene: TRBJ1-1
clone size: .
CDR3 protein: CASSTGTFEAFF
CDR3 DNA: TGTGCCAGCAGCACAGGGACATTTGAAGCTTTCTTT

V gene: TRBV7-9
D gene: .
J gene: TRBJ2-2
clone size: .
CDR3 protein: CASPSQNTGELFF
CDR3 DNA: TGTGCCAGCCCGTCTCAGAACACCGGGGAGCTGTTTTTT

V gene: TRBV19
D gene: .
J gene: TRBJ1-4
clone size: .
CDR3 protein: CASSSLGRGSEETLFF
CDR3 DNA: TGTGCCAGTAGTTCCCTCGGCAGGGGATCCGAAGAAACACTGTTTTTT

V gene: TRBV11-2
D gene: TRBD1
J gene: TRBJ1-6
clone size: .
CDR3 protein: CASSSGTAFNSPLHF
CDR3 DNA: TGTGCCAGCAGTTCGGGGACAGCATTTAATTCACCCCTCCACTTT

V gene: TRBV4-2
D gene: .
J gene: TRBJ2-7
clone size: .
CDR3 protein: CASSQDLGGIAQRGEQYF
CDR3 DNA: TGTGCCAGCAGCCAAGATTTGGGGGGCATCGCACAAAGGGGCGAGCAGTACTTC